This TCR beta chain was found in a study of CD8+CD57+ T cells in acquired aplastic anemia. Study background: DNA per sorted CD4+ or CD8+ sample ranged about 0.2 to 30 ug, averaging around 3.2 ug.

Patients included in sequencing had previously demonstrated CD8+CD57+ cell expansion by flow cytometry. Sampling of blood occurred while the patients had still received no therapy. This clonotype was recorded many times. Trimming removed 4 bases from V and 7 bases from J, with 8 bases in between. Germline values: CDR1 SEHNR, CDR2 FQNEAQ (reference sequence). The CDR3 has 13 amino acids. For CDR3 and TCR beta VDJ profiling, genomic DNA was the template used. Each CDR3 protein gets one entry after TCRdb re-called the reads with MiXCR. The sample shows hundreds of thousands of distinct CDR3 sequences, about a third of them seen only once.

This chain links TRBV7-9 with TRBJ1-6; no clear D gene. This sequence was found in a human donor with aplastic anemia. Sequenced input: sorted CD4+, CD8+, or CD8+CD57+ T cells (not recorded which) from PBMCs. The CDR3 sequence is CASSSTTNSPLHF. The CDR3 nucleotides are TGTGCCAGCAGCTCCACGACCAATTCACCCCTCCACTTT.